In this sample, the clone carrying this T cell receptor beta chain turned up a few times. These data belong to a study of T cell responses to AZD1222 COVID-19 vaccine. Sequenced by immunoSEQ multiplex PCR; TCRdb stores in-frame clones only, minus some. The sample lists approximately 52,000 clones, about 91% occurring once. Looked up from germline, CDR1 is SGHDT and CDR2 is YYEEEE. V shed 4 bases and J shed 6 bases, with 21 bases lying between them. The CDR3 has 16 residues. The clonotype originates from an adult who received the AZD1222 COVID-19 vaccine. V is TRBV5-6 and J is TRBJ2-3, with D perhaps given as TRBD1 or TRBD2 (5 bases each). The specimen was peripheral blood, collected 28 days after the second AZD1222 dose. The CDR3 nucleotides read TGTGCCAGCAGCCGGGGTTCAGGGCGAAGGTCGGATACGCAGTATTTT. It translates to CASSRGSGRRSDTQYF. Full variable domain (missing parts from reference TRBV5-6 and TRBJ2-3): DAGVTQSPTHLIKTRGQQVTLRCSPKSGHDTVSWYQQALGQGPQFIFQYYEEEERQRGNFPDRFSGHQFPNYSSELNVNALLLGDSALYLCASSRGSGRRSDTQYFGPGTRLTVL.